This entry lists 25 T cell receptor beta chains sequenced from one sample in a study of memory CD4+ T cells and cytomegalovirus serostatus. Using immunoSEQ multiplex PCR, the repertoire was profiled, and TCRdb retains in-frame clones only, with some absent. This table has 55,000 to 65,000 clones, 82% appearing once. The sort gate was single viable CD3+CD4+CD8-CD45RO+ cells for memory CD4+ T cells. The sample consisted of memory CD4+ T cells from blood. Receptors originate from an adult in good health and CMV-seronegative.

The rearrangement uses TRBV6-4 and TRBJ1-6; TRBD1 matches 7 bases. The V gene end was trimmed by 7 bases and the J gene end by 7 bases; junction bases not matched to a gene: 13. Germline CDR1 MRHNA, CDR2 SNTAGT. The CDR3 covers 16 residues. In nucleotides, the CDR3 is TGTGCCAGCATCCTCACTGAGGGACAGTCAAATTCACCCCTCCACTTT. Amino acid sequence: CASILTEGQSNSPLHF.

The DNA of the CDR3 is TGTGCCAGCAGTGTTAGCGGGGGGACCTCCTACAATGAGCAGTTCTTC. Translated, it gives CASSVSGGTSYNEQFF. The rearrangement uses TRBV9 and TRBJ2-1; 10 bases line up with TRBD2. The germline V gene encodes CDR1 SGDLS and CDR2 YYNGEE. CDR3 size: 16 residues. Unmatched junction bases numbered 5, after V lost 5 bases and J lost 0 bases.

This clone was found a few times. The rearrangement uses TRBV7-2 and TRBJ1-3; 7 bases line up with TRBD1. This CDR3 contains 17 residues. The trim removed 2 bases at V and 1 base at J, leaving 8 bases unmatched. Germline V gene data show CDR1 as SGHTA and CDR2 as FQGNSA. CDR3 in DNA: TGTGCCAGCAGCTTAAGGGTGACAGGGCATTCTGGAAACACCATATATTTT. It yields the protein CASSLRVTGHSGNTIYF.

This chain connects TRBV7-2 to TRBJ2-3; 11 bases are a match to TRBD2. From germline, CDR1 is SGHTA and CDR2 FQGNSA. The V segment lost 5 bases and the J segment 5 bases; nucleotides outside the gene matches: 3. The CDR3 consists of 14 residues. CDR3 in amino acids: CASSPSGGIDTQYF. CDR3 coding DNA: TGTGCCAGCAGCCCTAGCGGGGGGATAGATACGCAGTATTTT.

V and J are TRBV23-1 and TRBJ2-1; 7 nucleotides match TRBD2. TRBV23-1 is an open reading frame, and its role is uncertain. This CDR3 region has 11 residues. V gave up 9 bases and J gave up 7 bases; unmatched junction bases: 3. The CDR3 region is CARGEGNEQFF. The CDR3 DNA reads as TGCGCCAGGGGGGAGGGAAATGAGCAGTTCTTC.

This clone was seen a single time. The chain uses TRBV14 and TRBJ1-1; TRBD1 might be the D (6 bases). Trimming pared 4 bases from V and 1 base from J, leaving 16 bases between. The CDR3 loop spans 16 amino acids. Per germline, CDR1 SGHDN and CDR2 FVKESK. The CDR3 sequence: CASSPVDRGENTEAFF. CDR3 sequence (DNA): TGTGCCAGCAGCCCCGTCGATAGGGGGGAGAACACTGAAGCTTTCTTT.

The CDR3 nucleotides read TGTGCCACCAGCCTTGCGGGGGGGCTGGAGACGCAGTATTTT. It codes for CATSLAGGLETQYF. V is TRBV15 and J is TRBJ2-3; 9 bases are shared with TRBD2. The germline gives CDR1 LNHNV, CDR2 YYDKDF (reference sequence). CDR3 length: 14 residues. V lost 5 bases to trimming and J lost 9 bases; unmatched junction nucleotides: 9.

The genes are TRBV11-2 and TRBJ2-7, with 7 bases that match TRBD2. V shed 2 bases and J 2 bases; nucleotides not matched to a gene: 3. The CDR3 contains 14 residues. CDR1 is SGHAT and CDR2 is FQNNGV in the germline V gene. The CDR3 DNA sequence: TGTGCCAGCAGCTTAACAGCGGGGCCCTACGAGCAGTACTTC. Translating gives CASSLTAGPYEQYF.

The J gene is TRBJ1-1, the V gene TRBV5-1; D might be TRBD1 (6 bases). The CDR3 is 14 amino acids. Trimming pared 7 bases from V and 1 base from J, leaving 14 bases between. Germline V gene sequence: CDR1 SGHRS, CDR2 YFSETQ. CDR3 nucleotide sequence: TGCGCCAGCTGGGACCTACAGGGGAACACTGAAGCTTTCTTT. It encodes CASWDLQGNTEAFF. Based on the CDR3 plus reference TRBV5-1 and TRBJ1-1, the full variable domain is KAGVTQTPRYLIKTRGQQVTLSCSPISGHRSVSWYQQTPGQGLQFLFEYFSETQRNKGNFPGRFSGRQFSNSRSEMNVSTLELGDSALYLCASWDLQGNTEAFFGQGTRLTVV.

There are a few counts of this clone. CDR3 in DNA: TGTGCCAGCTCACCACCTAACAGGGAGTCTAATGAAAAACTGTTTTTT. The encoded protein is CASSPPNRESNEKLFF. The chain joins TRBV18 to TRBJ1-4, with a weak D call TRBD1 (6 bases). With 0 bases removed from V and 3 bases from J, the gap between germline ends came to 11 bases. Germline CDR1 and CDR2: KGHSH and LQKENI. The CDR3 is 16 amino acids.

This rearrangement joins TRBV7-2 to TRBJ2-4, with D tentatively TRBD2 (5 bases). The germline gives CDR1 SGHTA, CDR2 FQGNSA. Between the trimmed V and J ends, which lost 5 bases and 2 bases, there was a span of 13 bases. The CDR3 sequence is 15 residues long. CDR3 sequence: CASSAGLSTKNIQYF. The CDR3 DNA is TGTGCCAGCAGCGCCGGACTGTCTACCAAAAACATTCAGTACTTC.

The chain uses TRBV5-6 and TRBJ2-6; D possibly corresponds to TRBD1 (5 bases). Germline CDR1 reads SGHDT; CDR2 reads YYEEEE. Trimming removed 4 bases from V and 4 bases from J, with 9 bases in between. There are 14 residues in the CDR3. DNA for the CDR3: TGTGCCAGCAGCGGAAACAGGGGGGCCAACGTCCTGACTTTC. It specifies CASSGNRGANVLTF.

This clone has only a few counts. This chain links TRBV2 with TRBJ1-4; D not resolved. In germline, CDR1 is SNHLY, CDR2 FYNNEI. V was cut by 4 bases and J by 4 bases, with 7 bases left in between. The CDR3 is made up of 13 amino acids. CDR3 sequence reads: CASSGWGNEKLFF. The CDR3 bases are TGTGCCAGCAGTGGGTGGGGTAATGAAAAACTGTTTTTT.

The chain combines TRBV9 with TRBJ2-3; unclear D gene. Per germline, CDR1 SGDLS and CDR2 YYNGEE. The CDR3 sequence is 14 residues long. V was clipped by 0 bases and J by 0 bases, with 5 bases between them. CDR3 nucleotide sequence: TGTGCCAGCAGCGTAGTAACTAGCACAGATACGCAGTATTTT. Protein product: CASSVVTSTDTQYF.

The chain recombines TRBV7-2 with TRBJ2-1; D gene ambiguous. CDR3 length equals 15 residues. The ends were cut back, 6 bases at V and 1 base at J, with 13 bases in the middle. Germline V gene sequence: CDR1 SGHTA, CDR2 FQGNSA. CDR3 nucleotide sequence: TGTGCCAGCAGGCCCGATTTGATTTCCTACAATGAGCAGTTCTTC. Protein: CASRPDLISYNEQFF.

The chain employs TRBV19 and TRBJ2-2; possible D gene TRBD1, 5 bases. Trimming removed 5 bases at V and 0 bases at J, with 7 bases between. This CDR3 is built from 14 residues. Germline CDR1 reads LNHDA; CDR2 reads SQIVND (reference sequence). The CDR3 DNA sequence: TGTGCCAGTAGTCTGGACACGAACACCGGGGAGCTGTTTTTT. It translates to CASSLDTNTGELFF.

The gene calls are TRBV5-1 and TRBJ2-3, with TRBD1 matching over 7 bases. Looked up from germline, CDR1 is SGHRS and CDR2 is YFSETQ. Trimming removed 4 bases from V and 0 bases from J; junction bases left unmatched: 2. CDR3 length: 14 amino acids. The CDR3 reads CASSTQGSTDTQYF. In DNA, the CDR3 is TGCGCCAGCAGCACACAGGGGAGCACAGATACGCAGTATTTT.

The chain employs TRBV7-2 and TRBJ2-7; 7 positions match TRBD2. Looked up from germline, CDR1 is SGHTA and CDR2 is FQGNSA. V gave up 4 bases and J gave up 4 bases; unmatched junction bases: 10. This CDR3 spans 15 amino acids. CDR3 DNA sequence: TGTGCCAGCAGCTGGCCGGGGGGACGGAGATACGAGCAGTACTTC. The encoded protein is CASSWPGGRRYEQYF.

The genes are TRBV7-2 and TRBJ2-5; D gene unclear. This CDR3 is built from 14 residues. Germline assignment: CDR1 SGHTA and CDR2 FQGNSA. Trimming removed 5 bases at V and 6 bases at J, with 16 bases between. DNA of the CDR3: TGTGCCAGCAGCCCTAGGTCGCACCGTCAGACCCAGTACTTC. This sequence encodes CASSPRSHRQTQYF.

The genes are TRBV6-8 and TRBJ1-6; perhaps TRBD1 as D (6 bases). Germline V gene sequence: CDR1 MNHGY, CDR2 SAAAGT. Trimming removed 7 bases from V and 4 bases from J, with 20 bases in between. The CDR3 contains 17 residues. The CDR3 sequence is CASTGRWKRGYNSPLHF. For the CDR3, the DNA is TGTGCCAGCACCGGCCGGTGGAAAAGGGGGTATAATTCACCCCTCCACTTT.

This clone was seen a few times. The rearrangement uses TRBV18 and TRBJ2-2, with D perhaps given as TRBD1 or TRBD2 (6 bases each). CDR1 is KGHSH, CDR2 LQKENI, per germline. With 5 bases removed from V and 3 bases from J, the gap between germline ends came to 16 bases. This CDR3 has 16 residues. CDR3 nucleotides: TGTGCCAGCTCAACCGAAAAGGGGGGTCACACCGGGGAGCTGTTTTTT. As protein: CASSTEKGGHTGELFF. The full variable domain, in which reference TRBV18 and TRBJ2-2 provide the parts outside the CDR3, is NAGVMQNPRHLVRRRGQEARLRCSPMKGHSHVYWYRQLPEEGLKFMVYLQKENIIDESGMPKERFSAEFPKEGPSILRIQQVVRGDSAAYFCASSTEKGGHTGELFFGEGSRLTVL.

The genes are TRBV19 and TRBJ1-2; tentatively, D is TRBD1 (5 bases). Trimming pared 5 bases from V and 7 bases from J, leaving 17 bases between. From germline, CDR1 is LNHDA and CDR2 SQIVND (reference sequence). The CDR3 spans 14 residues. Written as DNA, the CDR3 is TGTGCCAGTAGTGAGGACACCCTTTCGCCTGGCTACACCTTC. Encoded protein: CASSEDTLSPGYTF.

The chain joins TRBV5-1 to TRBJ2-2; TRBD2 aligns across 7 bases. With 4 bases clipped from V and 0 bases from J, the junction kept 3 bases outside the gene matches. The CDR3 is 15 residues long. Looked up from germline, CDR1 is SGHRS and CDR2 is YFSETQ. The CDR3 loop is CASSTLASNTGELFF. The CDR3 nucleotides read TGCGCCAGCAGCACACTAGCGTCGAACACCGGGGAGCTGTTTTTT. The variable domain in full, completed from reference TRBV5-1 and TRBJ2-2, reads KAGVTQTPRYLIKTRGQQVTLSCSPISGHRSVSWYQQTPGQGLQFLFEYFSETQRNKGNFPGRFSGRQFSNSRSEMNVSTLELGDSALYLCASSTLASNTGELFFGEGSRLTVL.

The V and J genes are TRBV28 and TRBJ1-6; TRBD1 agrees at 8 bases. Germline assignment: CDR1 MDHEN and CDR2 SYDVKM. The CDR3 is 15 amino acids. Trimming took 5 bases from V and 9 from J; bases not matched to a gene: 9. CDR3: CASSVRDRFSSPLHF. The CDR3, as DNA: TGTGCCAGCAGTGTTAGGGACAGGTTTTCTTCACCCCTCCACTTT.

The chain recombines TRBV6-6 with TRBJ2-2; D perhaps matches TRBD1 (6 bases). Trimming took off 7 bases at V and 3 bases at J, with 9 bases between the two ends. This CDR3 has 13 amino acids. The V gene's germline CDR1 is MNHNY and CDR2 SVGAGI (reference sequence). CDR3 loop: CASNRDHTGELFF. CDR3 nucleotides: TGTGCCAGCAACAGGGACCACACCGGGGAGCTGTTTTTT.